This entry lists 27 T cell receptor beta chains sequenced from one sample in a study of neurological immune-mediated disorders. From the 5' RACE reads, TCRdb called clonotypes with MiXCR, one entry per CDR3 protein. This sample has tens of thousands of distinct CDR3 sequences; 17% occur once, and the top ten carry 15% to 19%. Material: PBMCs. The receptors stem from a woman between 40 and 55 years old in good health.

This clonotype was seen a handful of times. The chain is built from TRBV20-1 and TRBJ1-5, with TRBD1 matching 9 bases. V gave up 3 bases and J gave up 2 bases; unmatched junction bases: 5. There are 15 residues in the CDR3. Per the germline V gene, CDR1 is DFQATT and CDR2 is SNEGSKA (reference sequence). CDR3 protein: CSASRQGEGNQPQHF. The DNA for the CDR3 is TGCAGTGCTAGCAGACAGGGGGAAGGCAATCAGCCCCAGCATTTT.

Ten or more counts support this clonotype. The chain couples TRBV7-3 to TRBJ2-1, with 9 positions matching TRBD2. Germline V gene sequence: CDR1 SGHTA, CDR2 FQGTGA. V shed 1 base, J shed 9 bases, and the junction held 10 bases outside the gene matches. The CDR3 contains 16 residues. The chain's CDR3 is CASSLKWGGGASEQFF. The CDR3 DNA reads as TGTGCCAGCAGCTTAAAGTGGGGCGGGGGGGCCAGTGAGCAGTTCTTC.

This clonotype was seen repeatedly, ten times or more. This chain connects TRBV5-1 to TRBJ2-5; weak D call: TRBD2 (6 bases). Germline values: CDR1 SGHRS, CDR2 YFSETQ. The V end lost 4 bases, the J end lost 7 bases, and 17 bases lay between the germline ends. There are 14 residues in the CDR3. The CDR3 DNA sequence: TGCGCCAGCAGCCCGGGTCGAGGGCGGGGGACCCAGTACTTC. Translated, it gives CASSPGRGRGTQYF.

This clonotype was detected many times. This chain joins TRBV25-1 and TRBJ1-2; maybe TRBD1 (6 bases). The germline V gene encodes CDR1 MGHDK and CDR2 SYGVNS. CDR3 length: 12 amino acids. Trimming pared 3 bases from V and 8 bases from J, leaving 10 bases between. The CDR3 nucleotides are TGTGCCAGCAGTGAGGGGGGCAGCGGCTACACCTTC. The encoded protein is CASSEGGSGYTF.

This clonotype was recorded at least ten times. V usage is TRBV7-2 and J usage is TRBJ2-1, with 9 bases aligning to TRBD2. The V segment lost 1 base and the J segment 10 bases; nucleotides outside the gene matches: 8. CDR1 is SGHTA, CDR2 FQGNSA, per germline. The length of the CDR3 is 15 residues. The CDR3 spells CASSLDRGGGGEQFF. The CDR3 DNA reads as TGTGCCAGCAGCTTAGACCGAGGCGGGGGGGGAGAGCAGTTCTTC.

There are many counts of this clonotype. The chain combines TRBV19 with TRBJ1-5, with D perhaps matching TRBD1 (5 bases). Trimming took 4 bases from V and 7 from J, leaving 11 bases between them. The CDR3 length is 13 residues. The germline CDR1 and CDR2 sequences are LNHDA and SQIVND (reference sequence). In DNA form, the CDR3 reads TGTGCCAGTAGTACCAGGGATTGGCAGCCCCAGCATTTT. As protein: CASSTRDWQPQHF.

The chain couples TRBV30 to TRBJ1-1; possible D gene TRBD1, 5 bases. Germline V lookup: CDR1 GTSNPN, CDR2 SVGIG (reference sequence). V lost 8 bases to trimming and J lost 7 bases, with 14 bases between them. This CDR3 contains 11 residues. The CDR3 sequence is CAGGRGIEAFF. CDR3 sequence (DNA): TGTGCCGGGGGGAGAGGCATTGAAGCTTTCTTT.

This clonotype was found many times. The chain has TRBV12-3 or TRBV12-4 and TRBJ2-3; no clear D. V gave up 6 bases and J gave up 6 bases, with 16 bases separating them. This CDR3 spans 14 amino acids. CDR3 loop: CASRNLESVDTQYF. CDR3 DNA: TGTGCCAGCAGAAATCTGGAATCGGTGGATACGCAGTATTTT.

This clonotype was counted many times. The V and J genes are TRBV5-1 and TRBJ2-1; 14 bases line up with TRBD2. With V trimmed by 0 bases and J by 9 bases, 8 bases remained unmatched. The CDR3 has 17 amino acids. Germline assignment: CDR1 SGHRS and CDR2 YFSETQ. Here the CDR3 DNA reads TGCGCCAGCAGCTTGGGGTCGGGACTAGCGGGGGCCGGTGAGCAGTTCTTC. Protein sequence: CASSLGSGLAGAGEQFF.

The genes are TRBV20-1 and TRBJ1-5; the D gene is possibly TRBD1 (6 bases). The V and J ends lost 1 base and 6 bases respectively, with 10 bases between them. Per germline, CDR1 DFQATT and CDR2 SNEGSKA (reference sequence). The CDR3 consists of 13 residues. For the CDR3, the DNA is TGCAGTGCTAGAGGAAGGGGGTCTCAGCCCCAGCATTTT. This gives the protein CSARGRGSQPQHF.

At least ten counts were recorded for this clonotype. V is TRBV9 and J is TRBJ2-2, with 11 bases fitting TRBD1. J lost 5 bases, V lost 3 bases, and 18 bases had no gene match. The CDR3 runs to 20 residues. Germline V lookup: CDR1 SGDLS, CDR2 YYNGEE. CDR3 nucleotides: TGTGCCAGCAGCGAAGTACCGGACAGGGGGCGTATCAGAGATACCGGGGAGCTGTTTTTT. Encoded protein: CASSEVPDRGRIRDTGELFF.

This clonotype was picked up a small number of times. The V call is TRBV20-1, the J call TRBJ2-2; 8 positions match TRBD1. This CDR3 has 14 amino acids. CDR1 and CDR2 (germline): DFQATT, SNEGSKA (reference sequence). With V trimmed by 1 base and J by 5 bases, 3 bases remained unmatched. The CDR3 region has the DNA TGCAGTGCTAGAGTCCAGGGGGCGACCGGGGAGCTGTTTTTT. Protein sequence: CSARVQGATGELFF.

This clonotype was counted many times. The V call is TRBV12-3 or TRBV12-4, the J call TRBJ2-5; D is unclear. With 3 bases removed from V and 1 base from J, the gap between germline ends came to 9 bases. The CDR3 runs 14 residues. This chain's CDR3 is CASSFGPAQETQYF. The CDR3 bases are TGTGCCAGCAGTTTTGGCCCCGCCCAAGAGACCCAGTACTTC.

This chain links TRBV20-1 with TRBJ2-1, with D perhaps TRBD2 (6 bases). The germline CDR1 and CDR2 sequences are DFQATT and SNEGSKA (reference sequence). The CDR3 length is 15 residues. Trimming left V 1 base short and J 0 bases short, with 10 bases between. As DNA, the CDR3 is TGCAGTGCTAGAGGGACTACCAGCTCCTACAATGAGCAGTTCTTC. Translated, it gives CSARGTTSSYNEQFF.

A single count supports this clonotype. This chain links TRBV6-5 with TRBJ2-6, with unresolved D. Trimming removed 6 bases at V and 4 bases at J, with 10 bases between. The V gene's germline CDR1 is MNHEY and CDR2 SVGAGI. The CDR3 is made up of 14 amino acids. For the CDR3, the DNA is TGTGCCAGCAGCTCAGGTGGGGGGGCCAACGTCCTGACTTTC. It is translated as CASSSGGGANVLTF.

Many counts were recorded for this clonotype. The chain employs TRBV6-2 or TRBV6-3 and TRBJ2-5; D remains ambiguous. Germline-derived CDR1 and CDR2 are MNHEY and SVGEGT. V lost 5 bases and J lost 5, with 6 bases in between. The CDR3 is made up of 11 amino acids. In DNA form, the CDR3 reads TGTGCCAGCAGTCAGACTGAGACCCAGTACTTC. As protein: CASSQTETQYF.

This clonotype was counted ten times or more. The chain has TRBV5-1 and TRBJ2-3; D could derive from TRBD1 or TRBD2 (6 bases each). CDR1 and CDR2 (germline): SGHRS, YFSETQ. Trimming removed 7 bases at V and 2 bases at J, with 17 bases between. The CDR3 is 15 amino acids. The CDR3 region has the DNA TGCGCCAGCTTCCTTGGAGGGGGACCCACAGATACGCAGTATTTT. It translates to CASFLGGGPTDTQYF.

Points on this clonotype: A read error may account for a junction end that differs from germline. The CDR3 sequence: CASSFQGPSYTF. DNA of the CDR3: TGTGCCAGCAGCTTTCAGGGCCCATCATACACTTTC. This chain uses TRBV5-5 with TRBJ1-2; maybe TRBD1 (5 bases). The germline V gene has CDR1 SGHKS and CDR2 YYEKEE (reference sequence). This CDR3 region has 12 residues.

CDR3 nucleotides: TGCAGCGCCGGGGGGGACGCTGGGACAGATACGCAGTATTTT. Translated, it gives CSAGGDAGTDTQYF. This chain links TRBV29-1 with TRBJ2-3, with 8 positions matching TRBD2. The CDR3 sequence is 14 residues long. Looked up from germline, CDR1 is SQVTM and CDR2 is ANQGSEA. Trimming at V came to 7 bases and at J to 3 bases, leaving 9 bases not matched to a gene.

This clonotype was detected a few times. At one end, the junction sequence differs from germline, possibly due to a read error. The chain recombines TRBV5-1 with TRBJ1-1; D is perhaps TRBD1 (6 bases). The CDR3 runs to 15 residues. Germline V gene data show CDR1 as SGHRS and CDR2 as YFSETQ. The CDR3 sequence is CASSQKQGGRSETFF. The CDR3 region has the DNA TGCGCCAGCTCCCAGAAACAGGGAGGTCGTTCTGAAACTTTCTTT.

This clonotype was seen at least ten times. Written as DNA, the CDR3 is TGTGCCAGCAGCCCGAGCGGGGGGGGTCACAATGAGCAGTTCTTC. Residues: CASSPSGGGHNEQFF. The V gene is TRBV6-5, the J gene TRBJ2-1; 10 bases agree with TRBD2. The CDR3 runs 15 residues. Germline CDR1 MNHEY, CDR2 SVGAGI. J was trimmed by 5 bases and V by 6 bases; bases with no gene match: 7.

This clonotype was found many times. The V and J genes are TRBV5-1 and TRBJ2-2, with D tentatively TRBD2 (6 bases). Trimming shortened V by 5 bases and J by 0 bases, and 11 bases separated the two germline ends. The CDR3 spans 15 residues. Germline CDR1 reads SGHRS; CDR2 reads YFSETQ. DNA of the CDR3: TGCGCCAGCAGGCGGGACTTTACGAACACCGGGGAGCTGTTTTTT. Translated: CASRRDFTNTGELFF.

The rearrangement joins TRBV18 to TRBJ2-5; weak D call: TRBD1 (5 bases). V was pared by 2 bases and J by 0 bases, with 10 bases between. CDR3 length equals 15 residues. The germline CDR1 and CDR2 sequences are KGHSH and LQKENI. This CDR3 is CASSPYRTNQETQYF. CDR3 DNA: TGTGCCAGCTCACCATACAGGACAAACCAAGAGACCCAGTACTTC.

V and J are TRBV6-2 or TRBV6-3 and TRBJ2-7; D may be TRBD1 (6 bases). This CDR3 region has 13 residues. Per germline, CDR1 MNHEY and CDR2 SVGEGT. Deletions cut 6 bases from V and 3 bases from J, with 12 bases between. CDR3 DNA: TGTGCCAGCAGGGGGGCACAGCTCTACGAGCAGTACTTC. Translation: CASRGAQLYEQYF.

This clonotype has more than one count but fewer than ten. The chain links TRBV12-3 or TRBV12-4 to TRBJ2-1; 10 nucleotides align to TRBD2. The CDR3 has 15 residues. The V segment lost 4 bases and the J segment 4 bases; nucleotides outside the gene matches: 4. Here the CDR3 DNA reads TGTGCCAGCAGTTCTAGCGGGGGAAGTTACAATGAGCAGTTCTTC. Its protein is CASSSSGGSYNEQFF.

This clonotype was seen at least ten times. A read error may produce the germline difference seen at one junction end. V is TRBV5-5 and J is TRBJ2-2; maybe TRBD2 (6 bases). The CDR3 totals 15 residues. The germline gives CDR1 SGHKS, CDR2 YYEKEE (reference sequence). In nucleotides, the CDR3 is TGCGCCAGCAGCCAAGGCGGGACGAACACCGGGGAGCTGTTTTTT. The encoded protein is CASSQGGTNTGELFF.

This clonotype was recorded many times. CDR3 sequence (DNA): TGCAGTGCTAGTTTAGGTCAGGGTGGCTACACCTTC. Protein: CSASLGQGGYTF. The chain couples TRBV20-1 to TRBJ1-2; tentative D call: TRBD1 (5 bases). CDR1 DFQATT and CDR2 SNEGSKA come from the germline V gene (reference sequence). The CDR3 has 12 residues. V lost 3 bases to trimming and J lost 7 bases, with 12 bases between them.